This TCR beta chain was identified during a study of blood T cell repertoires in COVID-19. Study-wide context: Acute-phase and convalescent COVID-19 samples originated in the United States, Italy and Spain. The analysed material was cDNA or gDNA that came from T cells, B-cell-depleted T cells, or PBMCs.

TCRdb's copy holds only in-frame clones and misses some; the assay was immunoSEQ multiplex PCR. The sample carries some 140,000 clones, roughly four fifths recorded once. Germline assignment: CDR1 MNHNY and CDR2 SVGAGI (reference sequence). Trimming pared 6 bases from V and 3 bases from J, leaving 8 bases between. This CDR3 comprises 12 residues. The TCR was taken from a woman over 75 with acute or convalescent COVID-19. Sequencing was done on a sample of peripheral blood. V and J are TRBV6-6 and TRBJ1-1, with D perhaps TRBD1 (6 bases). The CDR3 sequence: CASRDSDTEAFF. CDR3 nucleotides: TGTGCCAGCAGGGACAGCGACACTGAAGCTTTCTTT.